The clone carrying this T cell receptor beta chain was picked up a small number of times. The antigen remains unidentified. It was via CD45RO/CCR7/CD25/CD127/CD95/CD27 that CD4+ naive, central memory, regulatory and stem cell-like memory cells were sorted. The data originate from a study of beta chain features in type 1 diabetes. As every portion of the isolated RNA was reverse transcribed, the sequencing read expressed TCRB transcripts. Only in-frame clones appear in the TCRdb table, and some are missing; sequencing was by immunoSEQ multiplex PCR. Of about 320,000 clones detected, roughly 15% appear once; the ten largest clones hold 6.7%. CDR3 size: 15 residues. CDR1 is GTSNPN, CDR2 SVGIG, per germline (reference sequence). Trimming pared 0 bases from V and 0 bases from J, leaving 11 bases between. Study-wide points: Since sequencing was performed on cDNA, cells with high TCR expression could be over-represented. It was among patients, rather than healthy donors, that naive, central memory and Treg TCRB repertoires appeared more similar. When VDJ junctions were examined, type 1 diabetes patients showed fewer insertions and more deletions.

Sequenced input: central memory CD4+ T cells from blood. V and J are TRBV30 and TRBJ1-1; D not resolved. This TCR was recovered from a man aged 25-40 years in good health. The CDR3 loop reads CAWSVMGRVNTEAFF. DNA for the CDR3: TGTGCCTGGAGTGTCATGGGCCGGGTGAACACTGAAGCTTTCTTT. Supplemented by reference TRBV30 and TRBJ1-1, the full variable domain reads SQTIHQWPATLVQPVGSPLSLECTVEGTSNPNLYWYRQAAGRGLQLLFYSVGIGQISSEVPQNLSASRPQDRQFILSSKKLLLSDSGFYLCAWSVMGRVNTEAFFGQGTRLTVV.